These 6 T cell receptor beta chains came from one sample sequenced in a study. Using its own MiXCR run on the 5' RACE reads, TCRdb lists one record per CDR3 protein. This table holds 50,000 to 65,000 distinct CDR3 sequences, 28% found once. Sequencing input: tumor-infiltrating memory CD4+ T cells sorted from the breast tumor. Subset defined: memory CD4+ T cells, CD4+CD45RO+CD25-. The receptors here all came from a female donor with breast cancer.

This clonotype was observed a few times. The rearrangement links TRBV5-1 to TRBJ1-1; D is uncertain. Trimming left V 0 bases short and J 7 bases short, with 13 bases between. Germline V CDR1 and CDR2: SGHRS, YFSETQ. The CDR3 is 14 amino acids. CDR3 DNA sequence: TGCGCCAGCAGCTTGGCCGGACCTGAGCTTGAAGCTTTCTTT. This encodes CASSLAGPELEAFF.

The J gene is TRBJ2-7, the V gene TRBV2, with D possibly being TRBD1 (6 bases). The germline V gene has CDR1 SNHLY and CDR2 FYNNEI. V lost 6 bases, J lost 0 bases, and 9 bases lay in between. The CDR3 is made up of 13 amino acids. CDR3 amino acids: CASRRTASYEQYF. In DNA form, the CDR3 reads TGTGCCAGCAGGAGGACAGCCTCCTACGAGCAGTACTTC.

This clonotype has only a few counts. CDR3 sequence reads: CASSPDYQETQYF. CDR3 DNA sequence: TGTGCCAGCAGCCCTGACTACCAAGAGACCCAGTACTTC. The gene calls are TRBV3-1 and TRBJ2-5; D remains ambiguous. From germline, CDR1 is LGHDT and CDR2 YNNKEL (reference sequence). CDR3 length: 13 amino acids. V was shortened by 4 bases and J by 0 bases, with 6 bases between the two germline ends.

This clonotype has more than one count but fewer than ten. The J gene is TRBJ2-7, the V gene TRBV5-1; D may be TRBD1 or TRBD2 (6 bases each). V was shortened by 0 bases and J by 5 bases, with 15 bases between the two germline ends. CDR1 and CDR2 (germline): SGHRS, YFSETQ. The CDR3 totals 15 residues. The CDR3 DNA reads as TGCGCCAGCAGCTTGGTTTCCGGGGGCATCGACGAGCAGTACTTC. Translated: CASSLVSGGIDEQYF.

This clonotype was counted between two and nine times. The chain has TRBV5-1 and TRBJ2-1; D is unresolved. CDR1 SGHRS and CDR2 YFSETQ come from the germline V gene. V lost 2 bases to trimming and J lost 6 bases, with 15 bases between them. The CDR3 extends over 15 amino acids. CDR3 nucleotides: TGCGCCAGCAGCTTCCGGGTTACCCCGGGCAATGAGCAGTTCTTC. It translates to CASSFRVTPGNEQFF.

This clonotype was counted only a few times. This sequence joins TRBV12-3 or TRBV12-4 and TRBJ2-7; 7 nucleotides agree with TRBD2. The CDR3 totals 13 residues. V trimming: 5 bases; J trimming: 6 bases; junction bases outside the gene matches: 7. The CDR3 nucleotides read TGTGCCAGCAGTCCTCGACTAGCCGCCGAGCAGTACTTC. Translation gives CASSPRLAAEQYF.